These T cell receptor beta chains were read from a single sample in a study of CD8 T cells in Susac syndrome. One entry per CDR3 protein results from TCRdb running MiXCR on the immunoSEQ multiplex PCR reads. Of some 300,000 distinct CDR3 sequences listed, around 91% are singletons. Sequenced input: CD8+ T cells from PBMCs. Receptors were obtained from a human donor with multiple sclerosis. Both conserved end residues are part of each CDR3. D genes are given only for firm matches. Size values are once, few and many counts, or a class for expanded clones, and some rows have none.

TRBJ2-1 | NA | TRBD2 | TRBV29-1 | TGCAGCGTTACTAGCGGGGGGGCCTTTGAGCAGTTCTTC | CSVTSGGAFEQFF
TRBJ2-1 | NA | TRBD2 | TRBV4-1 | TGCGCCAGCAGCCAAGAACGTGGACTAGCGGGAGGTGGGTTCGATGAGCAGTTCTTC | CASSQERGLAGGGFDEQFF
TRBJ2-2 | NA | TRBD2 | TRBV20-1 | TGCAGTGCCTCCTCGGGACTAACCGGGGAGCTGTTTTTT | CSASSGLTGELFF
TRBJ1-2 | NA | TRBD1 | TRBV29-1 | TGCAGCGTTGAGGGACAGGGAGGTAACTATGGCTACACCTTC | CSVEGQGGNYGYTF
TRBJ2-7 | NA | TRBD2 | TRBV4-1 | TGCGCCAGCAGCCCCCGGACTAGCGGGAACGAGCAGTACTTC | CASSPRTSGNEQYF
TRBJ2-6 | NA | NA | TRBV14 | TGTGCCAGCAGGGAGTCTGGGGCCAACGTCCTGACTTTC | CASRESGANVLTF
TRBJ2-3 | NA | NA | TRBV12-3/TRBV12-4 | TGTGCCAGCAGTTTTTTTGCCTGGGGGGCCCGCGAAGGAGCCACAGATACGCAGTATTTT | CASSFFAWGAREGATDTQYF
TRBJ2-1 | NA | NA | TRBV12-3/TRBV12-4 | TGTGCCAGCAGTTTACTTTCGGGATCGCAGTTCTTC | CASSLLSGSQFF
TRBJ2-7 | NA | NA | TRBV6-2/TRBV6-3 | TGTGCCAGCAGTTATCCTCGGGTGAGCTCCTACGAGCAGTACTTC | CASSYPRVSSYEQYF
TRBJ2-7 | NA | NA | TRBV7-4 | TGTGCCAGCAGCTTAGGGGGGGAACTCTCCTACGAGCAGTACTTC | CASSLGGELSYEQYF
TRBJ2-3 | NA | NA | TRBV5-1 | TGCGCCAGCAGCCTCGTTTATAGCACAGATACGCAGTATTTT | CASSLVYSTDTQYF
TRBJ2-7 | NA | NA | TRBV30 | TGTGCCTGGAGTGTAACCAGGGGACACGAGCAGTACTTC | CAWSVTRGHEQYF
TRBJ2-1 | NA | TRBD2 | TRBV20-1 | TGCAGTGCTCGATTACTAGCGGGGGTAAACAATGAGCAGTTCTTC | CSARLLAGVNNEQFF
TRBJ2-5 | NA | TRBD1 | TRBV29-1 | TGCAGCGTTATAAATGCCTTGACAGGGAGCGACGAGACCCAGTACTTC | CSVINALTGSDETQYF
TRBJ2-7 | NA | NA | TRBV28 | TGTGCCACCTGGGGGGGACAGCTGACCTACGAGCAGTACTTC | CATWGGQLTYEQYF
TRBJ2-5 | NA | NA | TRBV27 | TGTGCCAGCAGTGGGGGGAATGCCGGGCGGGAGACCCAGTACTTC | CASSGGNAGRETQYF
TRBJ2-5 | few | NA | TRBV7-2 | TGTGCCAGCAGCCTCCCCTTGGAGACCCAGTACTTC | CASSLPLETQYF
TRBJ2-1 | NA | TRBD2 | TRBV27 | TGTGCCAGCAGTTTATGGCTAGCGGACTTAAATGAGCAGTTCTTC | CASSLWLADLNEQFF
TRBJ2-1 | NA | NA | TRBV12-3/TRBV12-4 | TGTGCCAGTAGTTTACGGTACAATGAGCAGTTCTTC | CASSLRYNEQFF
TRBJ1-1 | NA | NA | TRBV19 | TGTGCCAGTAGTTATCAGGGGTACACTGAAGCTTTCTTT | CASSYQGYTEAFF